This TCR beta chain was recovered during a study of monozygotic twins with inflammatory bowel disease. Findings and limits, study-wide: Subtypes among T cells remained indistinguishable.

TCRdb reworked the 5' RACE reads into one entry per CDR3 protein, no DNA. This table lists 150,000 to 200,000 distinct CDR3 sequences. Total RNA from whole blood was isolated with no T cell sorting. The CDR3 length is 16 residues. Germline V gene data show CDR1 as LGHNA and CDR2 as YNFKEQ. As concerns this clonotype: Antigen unknown.

The chain has TRBV4-2 and TRBJ2-5; TCRdb designates TRBD2, a call that cannot be tested without DNA. Sequencing used blood. The sequence derives from a human donor with ulcerative colitis or Crohn's disease, or a healthy co-twin of an affected twin (not recorded which). The CDR3 sequence: CASSQELAGGLETQYF.